The 7 T cell receptor beta chains below all came from one sample that was sequenced in a study of Tregs in tolerant kidney transplant recipients. Only in-frame clones appear in the TCRdb table, and some are missing; sequencing was by immunoSEQ multiplex PCR. This sample carries roughly 120,000 clones, about 91% of them seen once, and the ten largest clones take approximately 0.6%. Source material: CD4+ T cells from blood. Every receptor here comes from a human donor in good health.

V and J are TRBV5-1 and TRBJ1-1, with 8 positions matching TRBD1. V was clipped by 4 bases and J by 3 bases; unmatched bases: 11. The CDR3 length is 16 residues. CDR1 is SGHRS, CDR2 YFSETQ, per germline. In DNA form, the CDR3 reads TGCGCCAGCAGCCAACACGACAGGGGAAGGTACACTGAAGCTTTCTTT. Translation: CASSQHDRGRYTEAFF.

This clone was counted a single time. V usage is TRBV5-1 and J usage is TRBJ1-5, with D possibly matching TRBD1 (6 bases). The CDR3 is 15 amino acids. Looked up from germline, CDR1 is SGHRS and CDR2 is YFSETQ. The V end lost 0 bases, the J end lost 7 bases, and 14 bases lay between the germline ends. The CDR3 DNA reads TGCGCCAGCAGCTTGGGAACAGGGAAAGGCCAGCCCCAGCATTTT. Translated: CASSLGTGKGQPQHF. Filled out from reference TRBV5-1 and TRBJ1-5, the complete variable domain reads KAGVTQTPRYLIKTRGQQVTLSCSPISGHRSVSWYQQTPGQGLQFLFEYFSETQRNKGNFPGRFSGRQFSNSRSEMNVSTLELGDSALYLCASSLGTGKGQPQHFGDGTRLSIL.

This clone is a singleton in its sample. CDR3 DNA: TGTGCCAGCAGCTTAGTTCCCGGCTCTGGAAACACCATATATTTT. Translated, it gives CASSLVPGSGNTIYF. The chain links TRBV11-2 to TRBJ1-3; D unresolved. The CDR3 is 15 amino acids. The V and J ends lost 1 base and 0 bases respectively, with 7 bases between them. Germline CDR1 reads SGHAT; CDR2 reads FQNNGV.

J is TRBJ2-1 and V is TRBV7-9; TRBD2 matches at 11 bases. Germline CDR1 reads SEHNR; CDR2 reads FQNEAQ (reference sequence). This CDR3 region has 15 residues. The J segment lost 6 bases and the V segment lost 5 bases, leaving 6 bases of the junction unmatched. The CDR3 nucleotides are TGTGCCAGCAGCCGTAGCGGGAGGGAACTCAATGAGCAGTTCTTC. Protein sequence: CASSRSGRELNEQFF.

The CDR3 bases are TGTGCCATCAGGGCAGGGACTGAAAAACTGTTTTTT. Protein product: CAIRAGTEKLFF. The rearrangement joins TRBV10-3 to TRBJ1-4; tentative D call: TRBD1 (5 bases). The germline V and J ends were trimmed by 6 bases and 7 bases, with 9 bases remaining between them. The germline gives CDR1 ENHRY, CDR2 SYGVKD. This CDR3 comprises 12 residues.

The CDR3 sequence: CASSQAGSGNTIYF. The DNA of the CDR3 is TGTGCCAGCAGCCAAGCAGGGAGTGGAAACACCATATATTTT. The V call is TRBV14, the J call TRBJ1-3, with D possibly being TRBD1 (5 bases). CDR3 length equals 14 residues. Trimming left V 1 base short and J 3 bases short, with 7 bases between. The germline CDR1 and CDR2 sequences are SGHDN and FVKESK. Using reference TRBV14 and TRBJ1-3 for the parts outside the CDR3, the full variable domain is EAGVTQFPSHSVIEKGQTVTLRCDPISGHDNLYWYRRVMGKEIKFLLHFVKESKQDESGMPNNRFLAERTGGTYSTLKVQPAELEDSGVYFCASSQAGSGNTIYFGEGSWLTVV.

The DNA for the CDR3 is TGCGCCAGCAACTTTCGTCCTAGCCAAGAGACCCAGTACTTC. It specifies CASNFRPSQETQYF. This rearrangement joins TRBV5-1 to TRBJ2-5; no reliable D call. CDR1 is SGHRS, CDR2 YFSETQ, per germline. Trimming took off 6 bases at V and 1 base at J, with 13 bases between the two ends. The CDR3 has 14 residues.